There are a few counts of the clone carrying this T cell receptor (beta chain). Its specificity is unknown. This CDR3 has 15 residues. V was clipped by 6 bases and J by 3 bases; unmatched bases: 9. Isolating PBMCs gave at least 7 million of these cells per sample. Per sample, extraction of total RNA gave at least 5 micrograms in every case. This specimen comes from a study of blood T cells in healthy people across ages. Whole-study context: Capture by template switching was about one barcoded beta molecule per two T cells. Study observations and caveats: Among long-lived donors, naive CD4+ cells were more numerous and diversity higher than in aged donors.

Primed by a sample-barcoded 5' primer and a J-beta primer mix, a second PCR proceeded for about 6 to 12 cycles. In TCRdb, the 5' RACE reads were re-called with MiXCR into one record per CDR3 protein. The sample includes approximately 600,000 distinct CDR3 sequences, around three fifths of them seen just once. J is TRBJ2-7 and V is TRBV12-3 or TRBV12-4; 9 nucleotides line up with TRBD2. The source of this sequence is a man in his fifties or sixties in good health. Sequenced: blood. The CDR3 bases are TGTGCCAGCAGCAACCGGCGGGGGGGCCTCTACGAGCAGTACTTC. It yields the protein CASSNRRGGLYEQYF.